This T cell receptor (beta chain) emerged from a study of T cells in Graves' hyperthyroidism and ophthalmopathy. V dropped 1 base and J dropped 12; count of bases not matched to a gene: 9. The germline V gene encodes CDR1 LGHDT and CDR2 YNNKEL (reference sequence). This CDR3 has 14 residues. Researchers amplified the TCR beta CDR3 regions from RNA transcripts. TCR CDR3 regions were first amplified by RT-PCR with HTBI primers. MiXCR, run by TCRdb on the multiplex PCR reads, gives a single entry per CDR3 protein. The sample shows 300,000 to 450,000 distinct CDR3 sequences, about 15% of them seen only once. This clonotype was detected many times. Aged 18 to 65, the patients had hyperthyroidism that was newly diagnosed and had lasted under 2 months. This sample holds PBMCs from under 11 ml fresh peripheral blood.

The sequencing input was blood. The sequence came from a woman under 40 with Graves' hyperthyroidism that later progressed to Graves' ophthalmopathy. The rearrangement uses TRBV3-1 and TRBJ2-1; TRBD2 matches 7 bases. CDR3 sequence: CASSQGTSHARQFF. In DNA, the CDR3 is TGTGCCAGCAGCCAAGGGACTAGTCATGCGCGGCAGTTCTTC.